The sequence of this T cell receptor beta chain was determined in a study of OX40 agonist ivuxolimab in advanced cancers. Germline V lookup: CDR1 SGHNT, CDR2 YYREEE (reference sequence). The CDR3 extends over 19 amino acids. V was shortened by 2 bases and J by 1 base, with 22 bases between the two germline ends. The table came from immunoSEQ multiplex PCR; TCRdb's copy has only in-frame clones and leaves some out. The sample has 70,000 to 90,000 clones, 90% seen once; the top ten hold under 0.4%. This chain connects TRBV5-4 to TRBJ1-3, with D perhaps TRBD1 (5 bases). Source: CD4+ or CD8+ T cells sorted from blood, taken in a trial of the OX40 agonist ivuxolimab. This sequence originates from an adult with an advanced solid tumor such as melanoma, head and neck, liver or kidney cancer. CDR3 sequence (DNA): TGTGCCAGCAGCTTCCGCCTCACAGGTAATGGGGGTTCTGGAAACACCATATATTTT. As protein: CASSFRLTGNGGSGNTIYF.